This T cell receptor beta chain is from a study of human T cells and chemical hapten exposure. On the study more broadly: TCR yield per sample varied, mainly due to pooled library volumes. Broader study findings: As patch test score rose, PT1 expanded TCR counts tended to rise as well.

TCRdb called the RACE reads again in MiXCR, with one record for every CDR3 protein. The sample has 80,000 to 100,000 distinct CDR3 sequences; around 10% are singletons. Time point reported: pre-sensitization, week 0. Indicated treatment: therapeutic diphenylcyclopropenone sensitization with weekly scalp DPC. In its sample, this clonotype was seen many times. What it recognizes is unknown. Sequencing used whole blood, obtained in connection with sensitization to the hapten diphenylcyclopropenone (DPC). The clonotype was recovered from a woman aged 40 to 50 with alopecia areata. Some clones in this sample may be carry-over from other donors' samples.

CDR3 sequence (DNA): TGCGCCAGCAGCCAAGCGGGAACCTACAATGAGCAGTTCTTC. This codes for CASSQAGTYNEQFF. This chain joins TRBV4-3 and TRBJ2-1, with D perhaps TRBD2 (5 bases). The CDR3 contains 14 residues. Trimming shortened V by 1 base and J by 2 bases, and 6 bases separated the two germline ends. Germline V CDR1 and CDR2: LGHNA, YSLEER.